A single sample is the source of the 28 T cell receptor beta chains below, sequenced in a study of blood T cell repertoires in COVID-19. TCRdb keeps only in-frame clones here, not all; method: immunoSEQ multiplex PCR. The sample consists of 210,000 or so clones, 85% of them appearing once. Specimen: peripheral blood. These receptors were collected from a man aged 45 to 65 with COVID-19, enrolled during active disease.

This rearrangement joins TRBV6-6 to TRBJ1-5; the match to TRBD1 covers 9 bases. CDR1 is MNHNY, CDR2 SVGAGI, per germline (reference sequence). Trimming at V came to 6 bases and at J to 3 bases, leaving 6 bases not matched to a gene. CDR3 size: 15 residues. The DNA of the CDR3 is TGTGCCAGCAGCCGGGGACAGGGAGACAATCAGCCCCAGCATTTT. Protein product: CASSRGQGDNQPQHF.

This sequence joins TRBV5-1 and TRBJ2-5; the D is unclear. Deletions cut 1 base from V and 4 bases from J, with 8 bases between. CDR1 and CDR2 from the germline V gene are SGHRS and YFSETQ. CDR3 length: 13 residues. CDR3 sequence: CASSLMSGETQYF. The DNA for the CDR3 is TGCGCCAGCAGCTTGATGAGTGGAGAGACCCAGTACTTC.

The chain's CDR3 is CASSDPGQGASEGYTF. The CDR3 DNA is TGTGCCAGCAGTGATCCTGGACAGGGGGCGTCTGAAGGCTACACCTTC. The V gene is TRBV25-1, the J gene TRBJ1-2, with 11 bases lining up with TRBD1. This CDR3 is 16 amino acids long. CDR1 is MGHDK and CDR2 is SYGVNS in the germline V gene. Losses at the gene ends were 3 bases for V and 8 bases for J; bases not matched to a gene: 11.

This rearrangement joins TRBV7-9 to TRBJ1-1, with 8 nucleotides matching TRBD1. Germline CDR1 SEHNR, CDR2 FQNEAQ (reference sequence). Germline trimming cut 5 bases from V and 3 bases from J; bases unmatched to any gene: 11. The CDR3 loop spans 16 amino acids. The CDR3 is CASSPRTGRGDTEAFF. In DNA, the CDR3 is TGTGCCAGCAGCCCCAGGACAGGGAGGGGTGACACTGAAGCTTTCTTT. The full variable domain, its missing parts supplied by reference TRBV7-9 and TRBJ1-1, is DTGVSQNPRHKITKRGQNVTFRCDPISEHNRLYWYRQTLGQGPEFLTYFQNEAQLEKSRLLSDRFSAERPKGSFSTLEIQRTEQGDSAMYLCASSPRTGRGDTEAFFGQGTRLTVV.

This clone was counted between two and nine times. The chain carries TRBV7-9 and TRBJ1-5; D might be TRBD1 (5 bases). V gave up 5 bases and J gave up 4 bases, with 15 bases separating them. The CDR3 is made up of 15 amino acids. Germline V gene data show CDR1 as SEHNR and CDR2 as FQNEAQ (reference sequence). The CDR3 here is CASSRAGGTNQPQHF. The CDR3 region has the DNA TGTGCCAGCAGCCGCGCCGGGGGGACGAATCAGCCCCAGCATTTT.

As regards this clone: Other DNA sequences within the sample encode an identical CDR3. The chain links TRBV5-6 to TRBJ1-2; 7 nucleotides line up with TRBD1. There are 13 residues in the CDR3. Germline trimming cut 2 bases from V and 8 bases from J; bases unmatched to any gene: 6. Germline V gives CDR1 SGHDT, CDR2 YYEEEE. DNA of the CDR3: TGTGCCAGCAGCTTAGGTAGGGGGCTAGGCTACACCTTC. This encodes CASSLGRGLGYTF.

This chain connects TRBV6-1 to TRBJ2-7; weak D call: TRBD2 (5 bases). The CDR3 is 18 residues long. CDR1 and CDR2 from the germline V gene are MNHNS and SASEGT. Trimming shortened V by 4 bases and J by 4 bases, and 26 bases separated the two germline ends. In DNA form, the CDR3 reads TGTGCCAGCAGTGTCTTCTTAGAGGGAGCATTTAGTATGTACGAGCAGTACTTC. Translating it yields CASSVFLEGAFSMYEQYF.

The rearrangement links TRBV30 to TRBJ2-1; 9 bases are a match to TRBD1. The length of the CDR3 is 15 residues. J gave up 6 bases and V 5 bases, and 11 bases lay outside the gene matches. CDR1 and CDR2 from the germline V gene are GTSNPN and SVGIG (reference sequence). CDR3 loop: CAWAIIRDRANEQFF. CDR3 DNA sequence: TGTGCCTGGGCTATTATTCGGGACAGGGCCAATGAGCAGTTCTTC.

The CDR3 DNA follows: TGTGCCAGCAGCTTGGGTCTAGCGGAGAGTAATGAGCAGTTCTTC. It codes for CASSLGLAESNEQFF. This chain connects TRBV5-5 to TRBJ2-1; 7 positions match TRBD2. Germline CDR1 reads SGHKS; CDR2 reads YYEKEE (reference sequence). This CDR3 spans 15 amino acids. The J segment lost 7 bases and the V segment lost 0 bases, leaving 7 bases of the junction unmatched.

The J gene is TRBJ1-1, the V gene TRBV6-2 or TRBV6-3; D gene unclear. There are 15 residues in the CDR3. Germline-derived CDR1 and CDR2 are MNHEY and SVGEGT. The ends were cut back, 5 bases at V and 0 bases at J, with 13 bases in the middle. CDR3 loop: CASSPIGGMNTEAFF. The CDR3 DNA reads as TGTGCCAGCAGTCCGATTGGAGGGATGAACACTGAAGCTTTCTTT.

The chain joins TRBV7-6 to TRBJ2-3; possible D gene TRBD2, 7 bases. The length of the CDR3 is 16 residues. Trimming removed 1 base at V and 3 bases at J, with 14 bases between. Per the germline V gene, CDR1 is SGHVS and CDR2 is FNYEAQ. The CDR3 bases are TGTGCCAGCAGCTTAGTGGCAGGGAGGGGGACAGATACGCAGTATTTT. Its protein product is CASSLVAGRGTDTQYF. The whole variable domain, filled in from reference TRBV7-6 and TRBJ2-3, reads GAGVSQSPRYKVTKRGQDVALRCDPISGHVSLYWYRQALGQGPEFLTYFNYEAQQDKSGLPNDRFSAERPEGSISTLTIQRTEQRDSAMYRCASSLVAGRGTDTQYFGPGTRLTVL.

V and J are TRBV10-3 and TRBJ1-1; possibly TRBD1 for D (6 bases). The CDR3 is 13 residues long. V was shortened by 10 bases and J by 7 bases, with 19 bases between the two germline ends. Germline-derived CDR1 and CDR2 are ENHRY and SYGVKD. In DNA, the CDR3 is TGTGCCAGTGCGGGGGGGCCTGGAAATGAAGCTTTCTTT. Translating gives CASAGGPGNEAFF.

The chain uses TRBV4-1 and TRBJ1-3; D not certain. Germline V gives CDR1 MGHRA, CDR2 YSYEKL. Between the trimmed V and J ends, which lost 2 bases and 1 base, there was a span of 15 bases. The CDR3 is 17 amino acids. For the CDR3, the DNA is TGCGCCAGCAGCCAAACAACCGCGGGGTTATCTGGAAACACCATATATTTT. This translates into CASSQTTAGLSGNTIYF.

The chain employs TRBV3-1 (or the pseudogene TRBV3-2) and TRBJ2-3; TRBD2 agrees at 8 bases. The CDR3 has 16 amino acids. Germline V lookup: CDR1 LGHDT, CDR2 YNNKEL (reference sequence). V gave up 2 bases and J gave up 4 bases; unmatched junction bases: 8. Here the CDR3 reads CASSQRRGGPPDTQYF. CDR3 bases: TGTGCCAGCAGCCAAAGACGGGGGGGCCCTCCAGATACGCAGTATTTT.

This chain connects TRBV5-4 to TRBJ2-7, with TRBD1 matching over 11 bases. The V segment lost 4 bases and the J segment 6 bases; nucleotides outside the gene matches: 6. Germline lookup yields CDR1 SGHNT and CDR2 YYREEE (reference sequence). The CDR3 length is 14 residues. Here the CDR3 DNA reads TGTGCCAGCAGCGGGGACAGGGGGTTTGGCGAGCAGTACTTC. This translates into CASSGDRGFGEQYF. Full variable domain (rest looked up from reference TRBV5-4 and TRBJ2-7): ETGVTQSPTHLIKTRGQQVTLRCSSQSGHNTVSWYQQALGQGPQFIFQYYREEENGRGNFPPRFSGLQFPNYSSELNVNALELDDSALYLCASSGDRGFGEQYFGPGTRLTVT.

The V gene is TRBV9, the J gene TRBJ1-2; D unresolved. The CDR3 loop spans 14 amino acids. V shed 3 bases and J shed 2 bases, with 11 bases lying between them. Looked up from germline, CDR1 is SGDLS and CDR2 is YYNGEE. Written as DNA, the CDR3 is TGTGCCAGCAGCGGGCGGTTGTCAAACTATGGCTACACCTTC. Protein: CASSGRLSNYGYTF.

The chain recombines TRBV5-4 with TRBJ2-7, with D possibly TRBD1 on 5 matching bases. Trimming took off 1 base at V and 12 bases at J, with 20 bases between the two ends. The germline V gene has CDR1 SGHNT and CDR2 YYREEE (reference sequence). CDR3 length: 14 amino acids. In DNA, the CDR3 is TGTGCCAGCAGCTTGAAGGGGCTCAAGACAGTGGTGTACTTC. Translated: CASSLKGLKTVVYF.

The chain combines TRBV27 with TRBJ1-1; D gene unclear. The V end lost 6 bases, the J end lost 1 base, and 18 bases lay between the germline ends. CDR3 length equals 16 residues. Germline loops: CDR1 MNHEY, CDR2 SMNVEV (reference sequence). CDR3 coding DNA: TGTGCCAGCAGGTTGACCTACCTGCTAGCGAACACTGAAGCTTTCTTT. Translating it yields CASRLTYLLANTEAFF.

The rearrangement uses TRBV29-1 and TRBJ2-3; 14 bases fit TRBD2. This CDR3 comprises 16 residues. Germline CDR1 is SQVTM and CDR2 is ANQGSEA. With V trimmed by 7 bases and J by 0 bases, 6 bases remained unmatched. CDR3 amino acids: CSAGTSGGLSTDTQYF. The CDR3, as DNA: TGCAGCGCTGGGACTAGCGGGGGACTGAGCACAGATACGCAGTATTTT.

The rearrangement links TRBV7-9 to TRBJ2-7; 9 bases are a match to TRBD2. V dropped 5 bases and J dropped 0; count of bases not matched to a gene: 14. The V gene's germline CDR1 is SEHNR and CDR2 FQNEAQ (reference sequence). The CDR3 runs to 18 residues. The CDR3 DNA sequence: TGTGCCAGCAGCCCCCGCGGTAGCGGGGGCTCCAGCTCCTACGAGCAGTACTTC. Translation: CASSPRGSGGSSSYEQYF.

The chain employs TRBV18 and TRBJ2-7; D gene uncertain. The CDR3 extends over 15 amino acids. Germline V gives CDR1 KGHSH, CDR2 LQKENI. V was pared by 3 bases and J by 5 bases, with 17 bases between. This chain's CDR3 is CASSPIDGGTDEQYF. In DNA form, the CDR3 reads TGTGCCAGCTCACCGATCGATGGTGGCACAGACGAGCAGTACTTC.

CDR3 sequence: CASSRWGGKDTQYF. CDR3 coding DNA: TGTGCCAGCAGCCGGTGGGGGGGTAAAGATACGCAGTATTTT. V usage is TRBV7-3 and J usage is TRBJ2-3; 7 bases align to TRBD2. J lost 5 bases, V lost 5 bases, and 7 bases had no gene match. The CDR3 is 14 residues long. Germline V CDR1 and CDR2: SGHTA, FQGTGA.

The rearrangement joins TRBV14 to TRBJ1-5, with D perhaps matching TRBD1 (5 bases). Germline V gene sequence: CDR1 SGHDN, CDR2 FVKESK. V dropped 2 bases and J dropped 10 bases, with 12 bases sitting between them. The CDR3 sequence is 13 residues long. The CDR3 region is CASSQSNRRPQHF. CDR3 DNA: TGTGCCAGCAGCCAAAGTAACAGGCGTCCCCAGCATTTT. The complete variable domain, with remaining parts taken from reference TRBV14 and TRBJ1-5, reads EAGVTQFPSHSVIEKGQTVTLRCDPISGHDNLYWYRRVMGKEIKFLLHFVKESKQDESGMPNNRFLAERTGGTYSTLKVQPAELEDSGVYFCASSQSNRRPQHFGDGTRLSIL.

A few counts support this clone. The V gene is TRBV7-8, the J gene TRBJ1-5; D might be TRBD1 (6 bases). The V end lost 1 base, the J end lost 6 bases, and 16 bases lay between the germline ends. This CDR3 region has 16 residues. Per the germline V gene, CDR1 is SGHVS and CDR2 is FQNEAQ. CDR3 bases: TGTGCCAGCAGCTTAGGTAGCCAGGGGCTAAGTCAGCCCCAGCATTTT. Its protein product is CASSLGSQGLSQPQHF.

This clone came up once. V and J are TRBV7-9 and TRBJ1-3, with D possibly being TRBD1 (6 bases). Trimming shortened V by 7 bases and J by 3 bases, and 13 bases separated the two germline ends. CDR3 length: 14 amino acids. Germline V gene lookup returns CDR1 SEHNR and CDR2 FQNEAQ (reference sequence). This CDR3 is CASTPTGFGNTIYF. CDR3 nucleotides: TGTGCCAGCACCCCAACAGGGTTTGGAAACACCATATATTTT. The full variable domain, completed using reference TRBV7-9 and TRBJ1-3, is DTGVSQNPRHKITKRGQNVTFRCDPISEHNRLYWYRQTLGQGPEFLTYFQNEAQLEKSRLLSDRFSAERPKGSFSTLEIQRTEQGDSAMYLCASTPTGFGNTIYFGEGSWLTVV.

The genes are TRBV3-1 (or the pseudogene TRBV3-2) and TRBJ2-3; 10 nucleotides align to TRBD1. CDR1 is LGHDT, CDR2 YNNKEL, per germline (reference sequence). V was pared by 5 bases and J by 5 bases, with 4 bases of the junction left unmatched. The CDR3 covers 14 residues. CDR3 loop: CASSDRGLVDTQYF. Written as DNA, the CDR3 is TGTGCCAGCAGCGACAGGGGGCTTGTAGATACGCAGTATTTT.

With respect to this clone: Distinct nucleotide sequences in the sample also encode this CDR3. The chain joins TRBV5-4 to TRBJ2-2; TRBD2 agrees at 8 bases. The germline V gene has CDR1 SGHNT and CDR2 YYREEE (reference sequence). This CDR3 has 16 residues. The junction had 5 bases not matched to a gene; V was cut back by 2 bases and J by 2 bases. Here the CDR3 DNA reads TGTGCCAGCAGCTTAGGGGCGGGGGGCAACACCGGGGAGCTGTTTTTT. It is translated as CASSLGAGGNTGELFF.

The chain recombines TRBV5-5 with TRBJ2-7; the D is unclear. The CDR3 contains 14 residues. Trimming removed 4 bases from V and 2 bases from J, with 13 bases in between. The germline V gene has CDR1 SGHKS and CDR2 YYEKEE (reference sequence). This CDR3 reads CASSPNTLTYEQYF. The DNA for the CDR3 is TGTGCCAGCAGCCCAAACACATTGACCTACGAGCAGTACTTC.